This note documents a single T cell receptor beta chain sequence. Antigen: not known. This specimen includes other DNA sequences encoding the same CDR3. The table came from immunoSEQ multiplex PCR; TCRdb's copy has only in-frame clones and leaves some out. The sample carries about 2.1 million clones, around 95% recorded once. Only CD45RO-negative cells positively selected for CCR7 counted as naive CD8 cells, so terminally differentiated effector memory CD45RA+ cells were excluded. Only Caucasian adults living in Nashville, Tennessee served as donors. The data were taken from a study of shared clonotypes between healthy human individuals. Study details: The study used three CD4 naive, three CD4 memory, two CD8 naive and one CD8 memory plate per donor.

Study-level points and caveats: Generation of non-shared clonotypes was less probable than generation of clonotypes shared by all four donors.

The specimen was naive CD8+ T cells from PBMCs. The source of this sequence is a man younger than 30 in good health. Some clones in this sample may be carry-over from other donors' samples.

CDR3 sequence: CASSPRDRATEAFF. CDR3 nucleotides: TGTGCCAGCTCACCCCGGGACAGGGCAACTGAAGCTTTCTTT. This chain uses TRBV18 with TRBJ1-1; 9 nucleotides match TRBD1. Germline CDR1 is KGHSH and CDR2 is LQKENI. J was trimmed by 5 bases and V by 3 bases; bases with no gene match: 4. The CDR3 runs 14 residues.